A selection of T cell receptor beta chains follows, all from one sample in a study of cytomegalovirus exposure and HLA in healthy donors. Some clones are missing from TCRdb's copy, which holds only in-frame ones; the method was immunoSEQ multiplex PCR. Recorded for this sample: under 45,000 clones. Sequencing input: PBMCs. The receptor source for this set is a male donor in good health and CMV-seronegative. Each CDR3 is given without its conserved first and last residue.

>TRBV19
ASRTTRISYEQY
>TRBV11-2
ASSLGALNTEAF
>TRBV9
ASSVGGRRNYGYT
>TRBV4-1
ASSHAGGAGTPWPQH
>TRBV15
ATSRAWTGEGYT
>TRBV5-1
ASSTTSSREQY
>TRBV6-1
ASSGLGGGSYEQY
>TRBV30
AWSVLGRRREKTQY
>TRBV4-1
ASSQPPGQGFSPLH
>TRBV5-1
ASSFNREKLF
>TRBV6-1
ASSQLQGTYEQY
>TRBV5-6
ASSETGGGSSYEQY
>TRBV2
ASKGGHSYNEQF
>TRBV13
ASSSPSTSGGRNEQF
>TRBV2
ASRAYTEAF
>TRBV5-1
ASSGRENTGELF
>TRBV15
ATRGETSGGAGTQY
>TRBV25-1
ASNWANQPQH
>TRBV11-3
ASSFRGFPDEQY
>TRBV5-4
ASSEFGGANTGELF
>TRBV5-6
ASSLPLGALGTDTQY
>TRBV18
ASSASGGQGEYYGYT
>TRBV25-1
ASSDPHGTGYGYT
>TRBV6-1
ASSEGTGGLSTEAF
>TRBV18
ASSPGPSEQY
>TRBV5-5
AIGGHEQY
>TRBV6-5
ASSYLDRASYEQY
>TRBV7-6
ASSLGEVGTVAVEEAF
>TRBV5-4
ASSLGLAPDTQY
>TRBV27
ASSSLDRNTEAF
>TRBV7-6
ASSLVGARSYNEQF
>TRBV28
ASSLYEAKNQPQH
>TRBV5-1
ASSTWTGQETQY
>TRBV5-5
ASSHLHRDPPYEQY
>TRBV27
ASSSTGDTGELF
>TRBV14
ASSQPGQHNSPLH
>TRBV5-1
ASSLDRGRGNTIY
>TRBV27
ASRGGANYNEQF
>TRBV7-9
ASSLGTQYILNYGYT
>TRBV5-4
AISDTLNTEAF
>TRBV28
ASSTGGPMDEKLF
>TRBV7-9
ASSSDRGLAEKLF